The 14 T cell receptor beta chains given below trace back to one sample, sequenced in a study of metastatic and nonmetastatic thyroid tumors. Nobody among the patients had been given any treatment before thyroid surgery. TCRdb re-called clones from the PCR reads using MiXCR. There are about 30,000 clones in the sample; around a sixth occur only once, and around 4.2% lies in the top ten. Specimen: blood. These receptors all stem from a female donor with papillary thyroid cancer or a benign thyroid nodule (not recorded which). Some clones in this sample may be carry-over from other donors' samples.

In its sample, this clone was seen many times. The chain couples TRBV25-1 to TRBJ2-3; D is unresolved. Trimming shortened V by 3 bases and J by 2 bases, and 9 bases separated the two germline ends. The CDR3 runs to 14 residues. Per the germline V gene, CDR1 is MGHDK and CDR2 is SYGVNS. The CDR3: CASSDPPPTDTQYF. DNA of the CDR3: TGTGCCAGCAGTGACCCTCCCCCCACAGATACGCAGTATTTT.

In its sample, this clone was seen many times. The rearrangement uses TRBV20-1 and TRBJ1-2, with D maybe TRBD1 (5 bases). Germline V gene lookup returns CDR1 DFQATT and CDR2 SNEGSKA (reference sequence). The CDR3 covers 14 residues. Trimming took 5 bases from V and 5 from J, leaving 18 bases between them. Written as DNA, the CDR3 is TGCAGTGCTGGGGGGACCGCCAGTCCGTATGGCTACACCTTC. It yields the protein CSAGGTASPYGYTF.

This clone appeared many times. Just one base apart from a much larger clone, this may be a read error. This chain links TRBV20-1 with TRBJ2-2, with TRBD2 matching over 10 bases. This CDR3 has 17 amino acids. Per germline, CDR1 DFQATT and CDR2 SNEGSKA (reference sequence). Trimming at V came to 3 bases and at J to 4 bases, leaving 11 bases not matched to a gene. CDR3 nucleotides: TGCAGTGCTAGTGGACCAGCGGGAGGGCCGGGCACCGGGGAGCTGTTTTTT. Translating gives CSASGPAGGPGTGELFF.

The chain combines TRBV4-1 with TRBJ2-7; 9 bases are shared with TRBD1. This CDR3 contains 14 residues. The ends lost 3 bases at V and 4 bases at J; junction bases unmatched: 4. In germline, CDR1 is MGHRA, CDR2 YSYEKL. The CDR3 loop reads CASSQDRGDYEQYF. CDR3 sequence (DNA): TGCGCCAGCAGCCAGGACAGGGGAGATTACGAGCAGTACTTC.

The chain carries TRBV20-1 and TRBJ2-7, with D possibly matching TRBD1 (6 bases). Trimming took 3 bases from V and 6 from J, leaving 21 bases between them. This CDR3 comprises 15 residues. Germline CDR1 and CDR2: DFQATT and SNEGSKA (reference sequence). In nucleotides, the CDR3 is TGCAGTGCTAGCTCCACAGGGAGCGCACCCTCCGAGCAGTACTTC. This codes for CSASSTGSAPSEQYF.

The J gene is TRBJ1-5, the V gene TRBV19, with a possible D match to TRBD1 (6 bases). Germline V CDR1 and CDR2: LNHDA, SQIVND (reference sequence). The CDR3 spans 14 residues. Between the trimmed V and J ends, which lost 4 bases and 7 bases, there was a span of 14 bases. Here the CDR3 DNA reads TGTGCCAGTAGTACCTGGGGGGGGCCCCAGCCCCAGCATTTT. Amino acid sequence: CASSTWGGPQPQHF.

This clone was seen more than once but under ten times. A single base separates this from a much larger clone, so it may be a read error. This CDR3 fails to terminate in the conserved phenylalanine or tryptophan, so it likely reflects a read error. The chain has TRBV12-3 or TRBV12-4 and TRBJ1-6; 7 bases fit TRBD1. After removal of 7 bases from V and 9 bases from J, the junction contained 18 bases not matched to a gene. This CDR3 has 17 amino acids. The CDR3 here is CASIQNPPDRESSPLHL. CDR3 nucleotides: TGTGCCAGCATCCAAAACCCCCCTGACAGGGAGAGTTCACCCCTCCACTTG.

This clone showed up many times. This chain joins TRBV27 and TRBJ2-7, with TRBD2 as a possible D gene (6 bases). CDR1 is MNHEY and CDR2 is SMNVEV in the germline V gene (reference sequence). This CDR3 is 15 amino acids long. The V end lost 4 bases, the J end lost 5 bases, and 18 bases lay between the germline ends. The CDR3 sequence is CASSSTGRLGHEQYF. The CDR3 DNA reads as TGTGCCAGCAGTTCGACCGGGAGACTAGGTCACGAGCAGTACTTC.

This clone was observed many times. This chain connects TRBV7-9 to TRBJ2-1; D may be TRBD2 (6 bases). This CDR3 comprises 16 residues. Trimming removed 2 bases from V and 9 bases from J, with 20 bases in between. Germline loops: CDR1 SEHNR, CDR2 FQNEAQ (reference sequence). In DNA form, the CDR3 reads TGTGCCAGCAGCTTAAGTGGGTCAGCGACTAGAGGTGAGCAGTTCTTC. Its protein product is CASSLSGSATRGEQFF.

The chain carries TRBV20-1 and TRBJ2-1; D is possibly TRBD2 (5 bases). V was clipped by 3 bases and J by 0 bases, with 15 bases between them. CDR1 DFQATT and CDR2 SNEGSKA come from the germline V gene (reference sequence). The CDR3 contains 16 residues. CDR3 sequence: CSASVGETGSYNEQFF. The CDR3 DNA sequence: TGCAGTGCTAGTGTCGGGGAGACTGGCTCCTACAATGAGCAGTTCTTC.

This clone appeared many times. CDR3 nucleotides: TGTGCCAGCAGTGATCCCGCGACCACTAGCGGGAAGTACAATGAGCAGTTCTTC. Its translation is CASSDPATTSGKYNEQFF. The rearrangement uses TRBV25-1 and TRBJ2-1; 10 bases agree with TRBD2. The junction had 12 bases not matched to a gene; V was cut back by 3 bases and J by 4 bases. Germline lookup yields CDR1 MGHDK and CDR2 SYGVNS. The CDR3 totals 18 residues.

This clone was detected a few times. This may come from a read error, since a much larger clone is one base off. Other DNA sequences in the sample encode the same CDR3. The chain combines TRBV6-5 with TRBJ1-1, with TRBD1 as a possible D gene (5 bases). The germline gives CDR1 MNHEY, CDR2 SVGAGI. The CDR3 is made up of 15 amino acids. CDR3 loop: CASSYDQGDGTEAFF. The CDR3 DNA reads TGTGCCAGCAGTTACGATCAGGGTGACGGCACTGAAGCCTTCTTT.

This clone has more than one count but fewer than ten. One end of the junction is discordant with germline, which a read error may explain. The chain carries TRBV12-3 or TRBV12-4 and TRBJ1-1; D unclear. This CDR3 region has 16 residues. CDR3 in DNA: TGTGCCAGCAGCTTAGAGTTTGGGCGAATGAACACTGAAGCTTTCTTT. The encoded protein is CASSLEFGRMNTEAFF.

This clone was detected many times. The chain links TRBV11-2 to TRBJ2-7, with D tentatively TRBD1 or TRBD2 (5 bases each). The length of the CDR3 is 15 residues. In germline, CDR1 is SGHAT, CDR2 FQNNGV. V was pared by 3 bases and J by 3 bases, with 15 bases between. CDR3 coding DNA: TGTGCCAGCAGCTTTCAAGAGGGGCCGCGCTACGAGCAGTACTTC. Translation: CASSFQEGPRYEQYF.